Sequencing of this TCR beta chain was carried out in a study of OX40 agonist ivuxolimab in advanced cancers. The repertoire was sequenced with immunoSEQ multiplex PCR; TCRdb's copy has only in-frame clones and lacks some. Here the sample spans tens of thousands of clones, under 85% being singletons. The CDR3 is 12 amino acids. V lost 4 bases and J 5 bases, leaving 9 bases between the germline ends. In germline, CDR1 is SGHAT, CDR2 FQNNGV. The sample consisted of CD4+ or CD8+ T cells sorted from blood, taken in a trial of the OX40 agonist ivuxolimab. The clonotype was recovered from an adult with an advanced solid tumor such as melanoma, head and neck, liver or kidney cancer. The rearrangement uses TRBV11-2 and TRBJ2-7; D remains ambiguous. CDR3 DNA: TGTGCCAGCAGCTACACCGACCACGAGCAGTACTTC. Protein sequence: CASSYTDHEQYF.